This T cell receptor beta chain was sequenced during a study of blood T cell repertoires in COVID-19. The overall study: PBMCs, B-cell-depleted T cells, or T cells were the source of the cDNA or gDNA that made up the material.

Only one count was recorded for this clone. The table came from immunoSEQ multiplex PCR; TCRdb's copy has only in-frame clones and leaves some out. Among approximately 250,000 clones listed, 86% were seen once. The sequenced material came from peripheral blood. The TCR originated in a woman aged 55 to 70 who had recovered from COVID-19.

CDR3 protein: CASSRQGQNEKLFF. CDR3 bases: TGTGCCAGTAGTAGACAGGGCCAGAATGAAAAACTGTTTTTT. The chain is built from TRBV19 and TRBJ1-4, with TRBD1 matching over 7 bases. The length of the CDR3 is 14 residues. The V segment lost 4 bases and the J segment 5 bases; nucleotides outside the gene matches: 4. Germline CDR1 reads LNHDA; CDR2 reads SQIVND (reference sequence). Filled out from reference TRBV19 and TRBJ1-4, the complete variable domain reads DGGITQSPKYLFRKEGQNVTLSCEQNLNHDAMYWYRQDPGQGLRLIYYSQIVNDFQKGDIAEGYSVSREKKESFPLTVTSAQKNPTAFYLCASSRQGQNEKLFFGSGTQLSVL.